Shown below are 9 T cell receptor beta chains from a single sample sequenced in a study of identical twins. TCRdb processed the 5' RACE reads anew with MiXCR; each CDR3 protein has one entry. This sample carries under 900,000 distinct CDR3 sequences, 9% to 15% of them seen once, and the ten largest clones take around 1.5%. The same sample was also studied in work on yellow fever vaccine responses in identical twins.

The sequenced material came from PBMCs. The receptors originated from a woman aged 18-29 years in good health.

The CDR3 reads CASSYGVQGAGQPQHF. CDR3 nucleotide sequence: TGTGCCAGCAGCTACGGAGTACAGGGGGCTGGCCAGCCCCAGCATTTT. The chain combines TRBV7-9 with TRBJ1-5; 9 bases are a match to TRBD1. Germline assignment: CDR1 SEHNR and CDR2 FQNEAQ (reference sequence). This CDR3 is 16 amino acids long. V shed 4 bases and J 7 bases; nucleotides not matched to a gene: 11.

This sequence joins TRBV7-3 and TRBJ2-2; D may be TRBD2 (5 bases). The CDR3 length is 16 residues. The V end was cut by 6 bases, the J end by 0 bases, with 14 bases between. Germline V gene lookup returns CDR1 SGHTA and CDR2 FQGTGA. The CDR3 loop is CASSYTPGTNTGELFF. The CDR3 DNA reads TGTGCCAGCAGTTACACACCGGGGACGAACACCGGGGAGCTGTTTTTT.

J is TRBJ2-1 and V is TRBV24-1; 8 bases are shared with TRBD1. Germline V gene sequence: CDR1 KGHDR, CDR2 SFDVKD. The CDR3 spans 18 residues. V was pared by 2 bases and J by 0 bases, with 8 bases of the junction left unmatched. DNA of the CDR3: TGTGCCACCAGTGATTCTACAGGGGGAATTAGCTCCTACAATGAGCAGTTCTTC. This sequence encodes CATSDSTGGISSYNEQFF.

This clonotype was detected only a few times. The V gene is TRBV20-1, the J gene TRBJ1-1; D is possibly TRBD1 (6 bases). Germline V gene sequence: CDR1 DFQATT, CDR2 SNEGSKA (reference sequence). V was cut by 6 bases and J by 1 base, with 18 bases left in between. The length of the CDR3 is 15 residues. Here the CDR3 reads CSAQGGMSGNTEAFF. CDR3 sequence (DNA): TGCAGTGCCCAAGGGGGGATGAGCGGGAACACTGAAGCTTTCTTT.

The chain employs TRBV9 and TRBJ2-1, with 14 bases identical to TRBD2. The CDR3 loop spans 18 amino acids. V gave up 2 bases and J gave up 1 base; unmatched junction bases: 5. Germline lookup yields CDR1 SGDLS and CDR2 YYNGEE. The CDR3 sequence: CASSVLGTSGGSYNEQFF. CDR3 nucleotides: TGTGCCAGCAGCGTGTTAGGGACTAGCGGGGGTTCCTACAATGAGCAGTTCTTC. The full variable domain, rest sourced from reference TRBV9 and TRBJ2-1, is DSGVTQTPKHLITATGQRVTLRCSPRSGDLSVYWYQQSLDQGLQFLIQYYNGEERAKGNILERFSAQQFPDLHSELNLSSLELGDSALYFCASSVLGTSGGSYNEQFFGPGTRLTVL.

The chain links TRBV19 to TRBJ2-5, with D possibly being TRBD1 (5 bases). Trimming pared 3 bases from V and 2 bases from J, leaving 10 bases between. This CDR3 contains 14 residues. Germline CDR1 and CDR2: LNHDA and SQIVND (reference sequence). As DNA, the CDR3 is TGTGCCAGTAGTATTGGGGCCGGACAAGAGACCCAGTACTTC. Protein product: CASSIGAGQETQYF.

This clonotype was observed many times. The chain combines TRBV20-1 with TRBJ2-7, with 9 bases matching TRBD1. Germline CDR1 is DFQATT and CDR2 is SNEGSKA (reference sequence). This CDR3 is 14 amino acids long. V shed 3 bases and J 6 bases; nucleotides not matched to a gene: 9. The CDR3 is CSARSGTGFPEQYF. The CDR3 region has the DNA TGCAGTGCTAGGAGCGGGACAGGGTTTCCCGAGCAGTACTTC.

This clonotype showed up just a few times. The genes are TRBV6-5 and TRBJ2-1, with 8 bases that match TRBD2. CDR3 size: 17 residues. The V and J ends lost 0 bases and 1 base, in that order; junction bases with no gene match: 5. The germline V gene encodes CDR1 MNHEY and CDR2 SVGAGI. The CDR3 here is CASSYSSASGSYNEQFF. CDR3 nucleotides: TGTGCCAGCAGTTACTCCTCGGCTAGCGGGTCCTACAATGAGCAGTTCTTC.

The chain has TRBV6-5 and TRBJ1-1; no definite D call. Germline V gene sequence: CDR1 MNHEY, CDR2 SVGAGI. Between the trimmed V and J ends, which lost 0 bases and 11 bases, there was a span of 10 bases. The CDR3 totals 12 residues. The CDR3 protein is CASSYSSGMAFF. CDR3 sequence (DNA): TGTGCCAGCAGTTACTCTTCAGGCATGGCTTTCTTT.